This T cell receptor (beta chain) was recovered during a study of control samples from healthy donors and cancer patients. The repertoire was sequenced with immunoSEQ multiplex PCR; TCRdb's copy has only in-frame clones and lacks some. The sample includes 100,000 to 150,000 clones, about 90% of them seen just once. J gave up 0 bases and V 4 bases, and 3 bases lay outside the gene matches. The CDR3 sequence is 17 residues long. Per the germline V gene, CDR1 is LGHDT and CDR2 is YNNKEL (reference sequence). The chain is built from TRBV3-1 (or the pseudogene TRBV3-2) and TRBJ2-2, with 12 bases lining up with TRBD2. Sequences were obtained from blood. This TCR derives from a woman between 50 and 59 years old in good health. Here the CDR3 reads CASSPLAGGPNTGELFF. Here the CDR3 DNA reads TGTGCCAGCAGCCCACTAGCGGGGGGCCCGAACACCGGGGAGCTGTTTTTT.